This paragraph covers one T cell receptor beta chain sequence. The CDR3 runs to 15 residues. In germline, CDR1 is SGHTS, CDR2 YDEGEE. The ends lost 1 base at V and 0 bases at J; junction bases unmatched: 1. In the original processing: Using reference gene primer amplification, nucleated cell counts were estimated. Sequenced by immunoSEQ multiplex PCR; TCRdb stores in-frame clones only, minus some. V and J calls and clone size are as listed in that table; D and trimming were resolved from the DNA. The profile shows 90,000 to 140,000 clones, around 83% of them singletons. This specimen belongs to a study of blood T cell repertoires in COVID-19. Looking at the study overall: Material from acute and convalescent COVID-19 was sourced from the United States, Italy and Spain. T cells, B-cell-depleted T cells, or PBMCs provided the cDNA or gDNA that served as material.

Specimen: peripheral blood. The chain links TRBV5-8 to TRBJ2-1; TRBD1 matches 7 bases. This receptor was identified in a woman older than 75 with acute or convalescent COVID-19. CDR3 bases: TGTGCCAGCAGCTTGTACAGGGGCTCCTACAATGAGCAGTTCTTC. Residues: CASSLYRGSYNEQFF.